This TCR beta chain is from a study of T cells after posttransplantation cyclophosphamide. About this clone: Its antigen is currently unknown.

Study-wide results and limits: Later post-transplant blood repertoires were often dominated by donor CD8+ memory clones.

The protocol was immunoSEQ multiplex PCR, while the TCRdb copy is restricted to in-frame clones and leaves out a portion. In the table there are about 32,000 clones, around 90% of which are singletons. With V trimmed by 2 bases and J by 3 bases, 7 bases remained unmatched. The CDR3 runs 15 residues. CDR1 SGHDT and CDR2 YYEEEE come from the germline V gene. Sequenced material: PBMCs. This clonotype originated in a woman between 35 and 50 years old with a blood cancer, CMV-positive, and with a related stem cell donor. This chain connects TRBV5-6 to TRBJ1-1; TRBD1 aligns across 7 bases. The CDR3 bases are TGTGCCAGCAGCTTAAGGAGGGGGCTGTACACTGAAGCTTTCTTT. Protein sequence: CASSLRRGLYTEAFF.